This TCR beta chain was found in a study of identical twins. Study outcomes and limitations: Monozygotic twin pairs showed more out-of-frame TCR alpha sharing than models estimated. Diverse VJ usage suggested most zero-insertion clonotypes were not invariant T cells.

Unique molecular identifiers were present on the cDNA, and a universal primer site came from template switching. TCRdb re-analysed the 5' RACE reads in MiXCR, keeping a single row per CDR3 protein. The sample lists some 710,000 distinct CDR3 sequences; approximately 6% were seen once. This clonotype was seen at least ten times. What it binds is unknown. The germline V gene has CDR1 SGHTA and CDR2 FQGTGA. V was pared by 5 bases and J by 7 bases, with 6 bases of the junction left unmatched. The length of the CDR3 is 15 residues. The donor group consisted entirely of healthy Caucasians. Sequencing was performed on naive T cells sorted from blood. This chain uses TRBV7-3 with TRBJ2-1; 12 nucleotides match TRBD2. This clonotype was obtained from a man aged 18 to 30 in good health. The CDR3 DNA follows: TGTGCCAGCAGCCATCTAGCGGGGGGGTCGAATGAGCAGTTCTTC. Protein product: CASSHLAGGSNEQFF.